The TCR beta chain described here comes from a study of T cell repertoires in cytomegalovirus infection. Overall study context: Based on public TCR beta signatures, there were indications of CMV infection and of a matching HLA type.

To note about this clonotype: Antigen specificity is unknown. One base away lies a much larger clone, so this may be a sequencing read error.

In germline, CDR1 is MDHEN, CDR2 SYDVKM. The length of the CDR3 is 15 residues. From the reads, TCRdb called clonotypes with MiXCR, one entry per CDR3 protein. The sample carries about 250,000 distinct CDR3 sequences, more than 9% recorded once. Findings and limits, study-wide: Dominant in the ex vivo response were TCR beta clonotypes restricted by HLA-C and specific for CMV.

Material for sequencing was PBMCs. The chain recombines TRBV28 with TRBJ2-3; TRBD2 matches 8 bases. This clonotype was obtained from a human donor in good health (CMV status not recorded). Some clones in this sample may be carry-over from other donors' samples. The CDR3 loop reads CAGSQPTSGLDTQYF. CDR3 coding DNA: TGTGCCGGCAGCCAACCCACTAGCGGCCTCGATACGCAGTATTTT.